This T cell receptor (beta chain) stems from a study of cytomegalovirus exposure and HLA in healthy donors. For this clone: Its antigen is not known.

With 60 Vbeta and 13 Jbeta primers, the PCR was carried out. Clones were read by immunoSEQ multiplex PCR, and TCRdb kept only the in-frame ones, dropping some. The sample includes tens of thousands of clones, 78% seen only once; the top ten take about 3%. There are 14 residues in the CDR3. V trimming: 2 bases; J trimming: 12 bases; junction bases outside the gene matches: 10. CDR1 is SGDLS, CDR2 YYNGEE, per germline. General study points: TRBV6-2, TRBV6-3 and some other V segments were excluded as indistinguishable. Among TCR sequences, most were rare, though some public TCRs appeared in many donors. Sequencing probably produced one cluster of sequence variants that were highly shared.

The sequenced sample was PBMCs. This receptor was taken from a middle-aged woman in good health and CMV-seronegative. V is TRBV9 and J is TRBJ2-1; TRBD2 aligns across 8 bases. The CDR3 protein is CASSVGASGYPQFF. As DNA, the CDR3 is TGTGCCAGCAGCGTGGGTGCTAGCGGGTACCCGCAGTTCTTC.